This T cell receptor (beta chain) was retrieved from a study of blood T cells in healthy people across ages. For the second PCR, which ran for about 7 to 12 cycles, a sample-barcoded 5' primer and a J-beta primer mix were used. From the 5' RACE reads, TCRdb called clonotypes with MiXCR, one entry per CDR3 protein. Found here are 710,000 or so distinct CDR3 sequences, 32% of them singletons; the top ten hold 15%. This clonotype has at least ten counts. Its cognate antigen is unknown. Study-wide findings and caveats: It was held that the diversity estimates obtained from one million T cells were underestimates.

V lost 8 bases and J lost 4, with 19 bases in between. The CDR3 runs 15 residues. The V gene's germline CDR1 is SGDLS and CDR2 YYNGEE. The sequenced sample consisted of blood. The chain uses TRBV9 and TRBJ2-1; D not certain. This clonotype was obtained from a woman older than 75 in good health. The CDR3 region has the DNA TGTGCCAGGGCCAGGCAGCAGAACAAGTACAATGAGCAGTTCTTC. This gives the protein CARARQQNKYNEQFF.